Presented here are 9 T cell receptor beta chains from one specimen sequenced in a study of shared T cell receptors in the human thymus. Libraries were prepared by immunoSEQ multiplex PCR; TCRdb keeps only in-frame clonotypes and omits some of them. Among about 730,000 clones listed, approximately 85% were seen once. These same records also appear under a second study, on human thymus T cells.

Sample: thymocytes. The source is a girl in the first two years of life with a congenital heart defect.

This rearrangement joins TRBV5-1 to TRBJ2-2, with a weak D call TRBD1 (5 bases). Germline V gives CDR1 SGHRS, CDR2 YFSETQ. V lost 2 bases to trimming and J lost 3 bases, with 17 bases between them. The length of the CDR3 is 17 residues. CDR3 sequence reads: CASSFIITGEYTGELFF. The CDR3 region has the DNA TGCGCCAGCAGCTTTATCATTACAGGAGAGTACACCGGGGAGCTGTTTTTT.

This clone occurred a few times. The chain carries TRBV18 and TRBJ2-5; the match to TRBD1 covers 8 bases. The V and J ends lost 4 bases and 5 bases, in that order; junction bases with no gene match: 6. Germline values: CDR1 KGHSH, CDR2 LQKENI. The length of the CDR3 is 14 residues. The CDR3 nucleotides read TGTGCCAGCTCACTTACAGGGGGTGAGGAGACCCAGTACTTC. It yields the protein CASSLTGGEETQYF.

The CDR3 sequence is CASSWRTSGGPTSSYEQYF. The CDR3, as DNA: TGTGCCAGCAGCTGGAGGACTAGCGGGGGGCCCACTTCCTCCTACGAGCAGTACTTC. The chain couples TRBV7-2 to TRBJ2-7; 14 nucleotides match TRBD2. Trimming took 4 bases from V and 0 from J; bases not matched to a gene: 11. The CDR3 is 19 residues long. The germline CDR1 and CDR2 sequences are SGHTA and FQGNSA.

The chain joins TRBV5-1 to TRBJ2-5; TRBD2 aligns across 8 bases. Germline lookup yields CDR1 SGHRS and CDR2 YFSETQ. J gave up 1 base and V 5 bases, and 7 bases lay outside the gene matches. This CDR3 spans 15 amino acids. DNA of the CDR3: TGCGCCAGCAGTCTCCGTCTAGCGGGCCAAGAGACCCAGTACTTC. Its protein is CASSLRLAGQETQYF.

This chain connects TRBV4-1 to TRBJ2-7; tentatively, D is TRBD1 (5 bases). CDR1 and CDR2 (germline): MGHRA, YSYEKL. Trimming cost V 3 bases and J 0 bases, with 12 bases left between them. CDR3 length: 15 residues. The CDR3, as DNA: TGCGCCAGCAGCCACACGACAGTGATCTCCTACGAGCAGTACTTC. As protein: CASSHTTVISYEQYF.

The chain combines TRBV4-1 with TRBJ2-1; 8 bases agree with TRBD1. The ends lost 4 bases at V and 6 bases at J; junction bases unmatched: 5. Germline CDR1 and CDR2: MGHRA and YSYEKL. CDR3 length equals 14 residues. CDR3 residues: CASSLLDRANEQFF. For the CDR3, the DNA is TGCGCCAGCAGCCTTCTGGACAGGGCCAATGAGCAGTTCTTC.

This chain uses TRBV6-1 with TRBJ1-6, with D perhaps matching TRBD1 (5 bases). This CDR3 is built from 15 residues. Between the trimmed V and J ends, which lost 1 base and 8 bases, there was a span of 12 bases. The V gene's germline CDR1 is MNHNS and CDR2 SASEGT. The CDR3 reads CASSEVPRVDSPLHF. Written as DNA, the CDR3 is TGTGCCAGCAGTGAAGTACCCAGGGTGGATTCACCCCTCCACTTT.

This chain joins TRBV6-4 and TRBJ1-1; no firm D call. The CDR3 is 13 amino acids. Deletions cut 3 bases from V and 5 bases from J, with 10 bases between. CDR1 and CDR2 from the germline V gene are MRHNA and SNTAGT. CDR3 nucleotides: TGTGCCAGCAGTGAAAGCTTCCGAACTGAAGCTTTCTTT. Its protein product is CASSESFRTEAFF.

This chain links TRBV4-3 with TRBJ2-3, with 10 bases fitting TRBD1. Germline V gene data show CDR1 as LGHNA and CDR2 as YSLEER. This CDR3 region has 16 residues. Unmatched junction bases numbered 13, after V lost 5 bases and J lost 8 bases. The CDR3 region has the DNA TGCGCCAGCAGCTCGACCGGGACAGGGGTTATTCGTACGCAGTATTTT. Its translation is CASSSTGTGVIRTQYF.